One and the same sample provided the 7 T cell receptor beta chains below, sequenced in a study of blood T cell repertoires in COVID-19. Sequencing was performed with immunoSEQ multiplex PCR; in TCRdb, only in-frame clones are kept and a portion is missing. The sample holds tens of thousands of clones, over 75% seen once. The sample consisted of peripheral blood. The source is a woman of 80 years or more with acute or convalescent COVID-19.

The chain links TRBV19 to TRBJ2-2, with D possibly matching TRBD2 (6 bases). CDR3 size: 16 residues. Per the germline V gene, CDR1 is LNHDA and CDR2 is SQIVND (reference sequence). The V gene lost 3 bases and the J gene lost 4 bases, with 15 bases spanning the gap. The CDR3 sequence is CASSIALATITGELFF. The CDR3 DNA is TGTGCCAGTAGTATTGCCCTAGCGACAATCACCGGGGAGCTGTTTTTT.

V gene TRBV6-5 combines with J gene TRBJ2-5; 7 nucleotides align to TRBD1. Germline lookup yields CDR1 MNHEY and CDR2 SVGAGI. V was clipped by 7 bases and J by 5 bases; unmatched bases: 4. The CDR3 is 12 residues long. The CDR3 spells CASKGGGETQYF. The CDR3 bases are TGTGCCAGCAAAGGGGGCGGTGAGACCCAGTACTTC.

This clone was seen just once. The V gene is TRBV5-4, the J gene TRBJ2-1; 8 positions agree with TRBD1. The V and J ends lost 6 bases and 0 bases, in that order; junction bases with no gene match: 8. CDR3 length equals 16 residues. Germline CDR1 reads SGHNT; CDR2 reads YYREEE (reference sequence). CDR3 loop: CASTRQGSSSYNEQFF. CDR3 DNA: TGTGCCAGCACAAGACAGGGGTCCAGCTCCTACAATGAGCAGTTCTTC.

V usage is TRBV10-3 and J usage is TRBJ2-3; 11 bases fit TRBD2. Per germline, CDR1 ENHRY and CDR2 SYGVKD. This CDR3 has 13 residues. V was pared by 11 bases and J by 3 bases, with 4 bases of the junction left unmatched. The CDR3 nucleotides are TGTGCCGCGACTAGCGGGGCTACAGATACGCAGTATTTT. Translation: CAATSGATDTQYF.

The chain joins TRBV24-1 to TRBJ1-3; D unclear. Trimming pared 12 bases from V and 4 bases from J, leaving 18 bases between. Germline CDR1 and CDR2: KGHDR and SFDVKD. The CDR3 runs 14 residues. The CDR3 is CAAPPPGKGNTIYF. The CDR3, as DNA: TGTGCCGCCCCTCCCCCGGGAAAGGGAAACACCATATATTTT.

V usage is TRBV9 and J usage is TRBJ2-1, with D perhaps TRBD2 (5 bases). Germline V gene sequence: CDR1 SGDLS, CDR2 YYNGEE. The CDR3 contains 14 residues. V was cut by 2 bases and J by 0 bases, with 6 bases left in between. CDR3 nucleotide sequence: TGTGCCAGCAGCGTTGGGAGCTCCTACAATGAGCAGTTCTTC. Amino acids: CASSVGSSYNEQFF.

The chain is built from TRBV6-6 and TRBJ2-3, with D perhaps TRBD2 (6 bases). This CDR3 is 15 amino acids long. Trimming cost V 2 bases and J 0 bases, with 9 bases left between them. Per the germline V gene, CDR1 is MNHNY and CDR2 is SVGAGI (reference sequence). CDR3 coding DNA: TGTGCCAGCAGTTACCGGCGGGGTAGCACAGATACGCAGTATTTT. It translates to CASSYRRGSTDTQYF.